This is a list of T cell receptor beta chains from one sample in a study of blood T cells in healthy people across ages. TCRdb re-called the 5' RACE reads through MiXCR, storing one row per CDR3 protein. The top ten hold over 9% of the sample, which has about 1.6 million distinct CDR3 sequences, roughly a third seen once. Sequencing input: blood. The receptors come from a woman between 25 and 40 years old in good health. The CDR3 runs from the conserved cysteine through the conserved F or W. The D gene is left open where the match is weak. Clone sizes are given selectively: once, few, many, or a class where the clone is expanded.

TRBJ1-2 | TRBD1 | TRBV20-1 | . | CSARAMTGVGSHGYTF | TGCAGTGCTAGAGCCATGACAGGGGTAGGGTCCCATGGCTACACCTTC
TRBJ2-1 | . | TRBV2 | . | CASSPGRTYNEQFF | TGTGCCAGCAGTCCCGGGCGGACCTACAATGAGCAGTTCTTC
TRBJ2-2 | . | TRBV10-3 | few | CAVGLGDGTGELFF | TGTGCCGTCGGGTTAGGGGACGGCACCGGGGAGCTGTTTTTT
TRBJ2-5 | TRBD2 | TRBV29-1 | . | CSASPRLAGGARKETQYF | TGCAGCGCCTCACCTCGACTAGCGGGGGGAGCAAGAAAAGAGACCCAGTACTTC
TRBJ2-7 | . | TRBV28 | few | CASSSSLPGDKQYF | TGTGCCAGCAGTTCATCCTTACCCGGGGACAAGCAGTACTTC
TRBJ2-7 | TRBD2 | TRBV20-1 | . | CSAHPVGLAGREQYF | TGCAGTGCCCACCCAGTGGGACTAGCGGGAAGGGAGCAGTACTTC
TRBJ1-6 | . | TRBV18 | few | CASSPGTYNSPLHF | TGTGCCAGCTCACCCGGGACCTATAATTCACCCCTCCACTTT
TRBJ2-7 | TRBD2 | TRBV4-1 | many | CASSQGGGVYEQYF | TGTGCCAGCAGCCAAGGCGGGGGGGTGTACGAGCAGTACTTC
TRBJ1-1 | TRBD1 | TRBV7-3 | many | CASGQGGEAFF | TGTGCCAGCGGACAGGGGGGCGAAGCTTTCTTT
TRBJ2-5 | . | TRBV24-1 | few | CATSVQFGGTQYF | TGTGCCACCAGTGTGCAGTTCGGTGGGACCCAGTACTTC
TRBJ2-1 | TRBD2 | TRBV12-3/TRBV12-4 | . | CANSSSGSSNEQFF | TGTGCCAACAGTTCTAGCGGGAGTAGCAATGAGCAGTTCTTC
TRBJ2-3 | . | TRBV30 | few | CAWTGGSTDTQYF | TGTGCCTGGACCGGGGGTTCCACAGATACGCAGTATTTT
TRBJ2-5 | TRBD2 | TRBV13 | . | CASSLAGGFRETQYF | TGTGCCAGCAGCTTAGCGGGGGGATTCAGGGAGACCCAGTACTTC
TRBJ2-1 | TRBD2 | TRBV7-3 | few | CASSGTSGGANEQFF | TGTGCCAGCTCTGGAACTAGCGGGGGGGCAAATGAGCAGTTCTTC
TRBJ1-2 | . | TRBV20-1 | . | CSANRRGIAHLYGYTF | TGCAGTGCTAATAGGCGGGGTATTGCGCATCTCTATGGCTACACCTTC
TRBJ2-5 | TRBD1 | TRBV5-1 | few | CASSLAGTAWETQYF | TGCGCCAGCAGCTTGGCCGGGACAGCTTGGGAGACCCAGTACTTC
TRBJ1-2 | . | TRBV3-1 | few | CASSQDLASSDFVGYTF | TGTGCCAGCAGCCAAGATTTGGCGAGTTCGGATTTTGTTGGCTACACCTTC
TRBJ2-3 | . | TRBV6-2/TRBV6-3 | . | CASGERIDITDTQYF | TGTGCCAGCGGGGAGCGGATTGACATCACAGATACGCAGTATTTT
TRBJ2-5 | . | TRBV7-2 | . | CASSLAMNGETQYF | TGTGCCAGCAGCTTAGCCATGAACGGAGAGACCCAGTACTTC
TRBJ2-7 | . | TRBV7-8 | . | CASSLHRPYEQYF | TGTGCCAGCAGCCTCCACCGACCCTACGAGCAGTACTTC
TRBJ2-1 | . | TRBV5-6 | few | CASSSLGLWFF | TGTGCCAGCAGCTCACTAGGGCTTTGGTTCTTC
TRBJ2-5 | . | TRBV11-2 | . | CASSGRSRQETQYF | TGTGCCAGCAGCGGTCGATCCCGCCAAGAGACCCAGTACTTC
TRBJ2-3 | . | TRBV25-1 | few | CASSVGGKTDTQYF | TGTGCCAGCAGTGTCGGGGGAAAAACAGATACGCAGTATTTT
TRBJ1-1 | TRBD1 | TRBV27 | . | CAGSTGQQLMNTEAFF | TGTGCCGGCAGTACGGGACAGCAGCTCATGAACACTGAAGCTTTCTTT
TRBJ2-7 | . | TRBV27 | few | CASSPSNPYEQYF | TGTGCCAGCAGTCCAAGTAATCCCTACGAGCAGTACTTC
TRBJ2-5 | . | TRBV3-1 | . | CTSSPLGETQYF | TGTACCAGCAGTCCACTTGGAGAGACCCAGTACTTC
TRBJ2-1 | . | TRBV3-1 | . | CASSQDRGFYNEQFF | TGTGCCAGCAGCCAAGATCGGGGTTTCTACAATGAGCAGTTCTTC
TRBJ2-7 | TRBD2 | TRBV4-2 | . | CASSQGVAGEHSYEQYF | TGTGCCAGCAGCCAAGGGGTAGCGGGAGAGCACTCCTACGAGCAGTACTTC
TRBJ2-4 | . | TRBV25-1 | few | CASSESKNIQYF | TGTGCCAGCAGTGAGTCCAAAAACATTCAGTACTTC
TRBJ2-1 | TRBD2 | TRBV10-3 | . | CATRLAGPNGQFF | TGTGCCACCCGACTAGCGGGTCCCAATGGGCAGTTCTTC
TRBJ1-5 | TRBD1 | TRBV27 | . | CASSFQGAHQPQHF | TGTGCCAGCAGTTTTCAGGGGGCCCATCAGCCCCAGCATTTT
TRBJ1-6 | . | TRBV5-8 | . | CASSLVVGGTSPLHF | TGTGCCAGCAGCTTGGTGGTCGGGGGGACTTCACCCCTCCACTTT
TRBJ2-1 | TRBD2 | TRBV5-1 | . | CASSPSMTSGVPGEQFF | TGCGCCAGCAGCCCTAGCATGACTAGCGGGGTACCTGGTGAGCAGTTCTTC
TRBJ2-3 | . | TRBV7-9 | . | CASSPPLGDTQYF | TGTGCCAGCAGCCCCCCGTTGGGAGATACGCAGTATTTT
TRBJ2-5 | . | TRBV7-9 | . | CASSFNQYQETQYF | TGTGCCAGCAGCTTCAATCAGTACCAAGAGACCCAGTACTTC
TRBJ2-1 | . | TRBV6-1 | . | CASSEALGGDEQFF | TGTGCCAGCAGTGAAGCGCTCGGGGGCGATGAGCAGTTCTTC
TRBJ1-1 | . | TRBV10-3 | few | CAATRDRNTEAFF | TGTGCCGCCACCAGAGACAGGAACACTGAAGCTTTCTTT
TRBJ2-2 | TRBD1 | TRBV28 | . | CASSFGGQGAPGELFF | TGTGCCAGCAGTTTCGGAGGACAGGGGGCCCCCGGGGAGCTGTTTTTT
TRBJ2-5 | TRBD1 | TRBV7-3 | . | CASSSDRVGTQYF | TGTGCCAGCAGCTCCGACAGGGTCGGGACCCAGTACTTC
TRBJ2-3 | TRBD2 | TRBV27 | few | CASSQAGERTDTQYF | TGTGCCAGCAGCCAAGCGGGGGAAAGAACAGATACGCAGTATTTT
TRBJ2-7 | TRBD2 | TRBV6-6 | many | CASTGEGYEQYF | TGTGCCAGCACGGGGGAGGGCTACGAGCAGTACTTC
TRBJ1-2 | . | TRBV6-1 | . | CASSGGNSYGYTF | TGTGCCAGCAGTGGGGGGAATTCCTATGGCTACACCTTC
TRBJ2-3 | TRBD2 | TRBV6-1 | . | CASSEATSGSVDTQYF | TGTGCCAGCAGTGAAGCTACTAGCGGGAGTGTAGATACGCAGTATTTT
TRBJ2-1 | TRBD2 | TRBV20-1 | . | CSARDTSGGAPYNEQFF | TGCAGTGCTAGAGACACTAGCGGGGGGGCCCCCTACAATGAGCAGTTCTTC
TRBJ2-7 | TRBD1 | TRBV7-2 | . | CASSLRDWGQQYEQYF | TGTGCCAGCAGCTTACGAGACTGGGGACAGCAGTACGAGCAGTACTTC
TRBJ2-1 | . | TRBV5-1 | once | CASSLVPSSSGNGQFF | TGCGCCAGCAGCTTGGTACCTAGTTCATCGGGAAATGGGCAGTTCTTC
TRBJ2-3 | . | TRBV27 | . | CASSLWAASTQYF | TGTGCCAGCAGTTTATGGGCCGCAAGTACGCAGTATTTT
TRBJ2-1 | . | TRBV6-1 | . | CASSGVPVDEQFF | TGTGCCAGCAGTGGGGTCCCCGTGGATGAGCAGTTCTTC
TRBJ2-7 | . | TRBV13 | many | CASSFQIAYEQYF | TGTGCCAGCAGCTTCCAAATAGCTTACGAGCAGTACTTC
TRBJ2-1 | . | TRBV9 | . | CASSLGGVGYNEQFF | TGTGCCAGCAGCCTAGGGGGAGTTGGCTACAATGAGCAGTTCTTC
TRBJ2-7 | . | TRBV20-1 | . | CSARDFGSLYEQYF | TGCAGTGCTAGAGATTTCGGGAGTTTGTACGAGCAGTACTTC
TRBJ2-5 | . | TRBV5-5 | . | CASRFSLGPIKTQYF | TGTGCCAGCAGATTCTCGTTGGGGCCTATAAAGACCCAGTACTTC
TRBJ1-5 | TRBD1 | TRBV6-1 | few | CASRQGVGNQPQHF | TGTGCCAGCAGACAGGGGGTTGGCAATCAGCCCCAGCATTTT
TRBJ2-1 | TRBD2 | TRBV4-1 | many | CASTYSGGPSGYNEQFF | TGCGCCAGCACTTACTCGGGGGGGCCGAGTGGGTACAATGAGCAGTTCTTC
TRBJ2-7 | . | TRBV2 | few | CASSPQGLSYNEQYF | TGTGCCAGCAGTCCCCAGGGGTTGTCCTACAATGAGCAGTACTTC